Only a few counts were recorded for the clone carrying this T cell receptor beta chain. The data derive from a study of blood T cell repertoires in COVID-19. Overall study context: Nucleic acid was either cDNA or gDNA, and it came from T cells, B-cell-depleted T cells, or PBMCs.

Recruits, aged about 18 to 100 years, lived in about two dozen US areas. Which cohort a participant joined came from the clinical history participants gave. Original methodology: Using reference gene primer amplification, nucleated cell counts were estimated. Profiled with immunoSEQ multiplex PCR; TCRdb holds only in-frame clones, not every one. V and J calls and clone size are those listed in that table; D and trimming were worked out from the DNA. This sample has about 130,000 clones; 86% occur once, and the top ten carry 2.3%. Germline lookup yields CDR1 LNHDA and CDR2 SQIVND (reference sequence). The germline V and J ends were trimmed by 6 bases and 0 bases, with 13 bases remaining between them. The CDR3 is 15 residues long.

The source is a woman in her fifties or sixties who had recovered from COVID-19. Specimen: PBMCs or T cells enriched from blood (not recorded which). The rearrangement uses TRBV19 and TRBJ2-3; D remains ambiguous. The CDR3, as DNA: TGTGCCAGTAGCCTGCCCCAGATAAGCACAGATACGCAGTATTTT. This gives the protein CASSLPQISTDTQYF.